The 3 T cell receptor beta chains in this list originate from one sample, sequenced in a study of blood T cell repertoires in COVID-19. Data came from immunoSEQ multiplex PCR; TCRdb stores just in-frame clones and leaves some out. The top ten hold around 10% of the sample, which has fewer than 25,000 clones, just under 90% seen once. Sequencing was done on a sample of peripheral blood. Receptors were obtained from a human donor in a cohort sampled during active COVID-19.

This sequence joins TRBV12-3 or TRBV12-4 and TRBJ1-3, with D hard to call. V lost 3 bases and J 4 bases, leaving 7 bases between the germline ends. The CDR3 is 13 amino acids. CDR3 region: CASSFSEGNTIYF. In nucleotides, the CDR3 is TGTGCCAGCAGTTTTTCCGAGGGAAACACCATATATTTT.

The chain carries TRBV29-1 and TRBJ1-4; D is uncertain. V was pared by 6 bases and J by 4 bases, with 12 bases between. CDR1 is SQVTM and CDR2 is ANQGSEA in the germline V gene. The CDR3 is 13 amino acids. The CDR3 is CSVSRTRNEKLFF. The CDR3 bases are TGCAGCGTCTCTAGAACTCGTAATGAAAAACTGTTTTTT. The variable domain in full, completed from reference TRBV29-1 and TRBJ1-4, reads SAVISQKPSRDICQRGTSLTIQCQVDSQVTMMFWYRQQPGQSLTLIATANQGSEATYESGFVIDKFPISRPNLTFSTLTVSNMSPEDSSIYLCSVSRTRNEKLFFGSGTQLSVL.

V is TRBV15 and J is TRBJ2-5, with D perhaps TRBD1 (5 bases). CDR3 length: 14 amino acids. Germline assignment: CDR1 LNHNV and CDR2 YYDKDF (reference sequence). Trimming pared 2 bases from V and 4 bases from J, leaving 11 bases between. CDR3 protein: CATSRQGTSETQYF. Here the CDR3 DNA reads TGTGCCACCAGCAGACAGGGTACCTCAGAGACCCAGTACTTC. The whole variable domain, filled in from reference TRBV15 and TRBJ2-5, reads DAMVIQNPRYQVTQFGKPVTLSCSQTLNHNVMYWYQQKSSQAPKLLFHYYDKDFNNEADTPDNFQSRRPNTSFCFLDIRSPGLGDTAMYLCATSRQGTSETQYFGPGTRLLVL.